The 23 T cell receptor beta chains below were found in one sample sequenced in a study of blood T cell repertoires in COVID-19. Assay: immunoSEQ multiplex PCR; the TCRdb copy retains only in-frame clones and omits some. The data show fewer than 85,000 clones, with about 70% seen just once and less than 40% held by the top ten. What was sequenced was peripheral blood. The source is a woman between 70 and 85 years old with acute or convalescent COVID-19.

The V call is TRBV19, the J call TRBJ1-3; a possible D gene is TRBD1 (6 bases). The germline V gene encodes CDR1 LNHDA and CDR2 SQIVND (reference sequence). Trimming took 10 bases from V and 1 from J, leaving 14 bases between them. The CDR3 is 14 amino acids. The CDR3 DNA sequence: TGTGCCACCGGACAGCTAAGTTCTGGAAACACCATATATTTT. This sequence encodes CATGQLSSGNTIYF.

The gene calls are TRBV11-2 and TRBJ2-7; TRBD1 agrees at 7 bases. The CDR3 totals 15 residues. Germline values: CDR1 SGHAT, CDR2 FQNNGV. The J segment lost 6 bases and the V segment lost 5 bases, leaving 13 bases of the junction unmatched. The CDR3 DNA reads as TGTGCCAGCAGCCATTCCGGGACAGCGACGCGCGAGCAGTACTTC. Translation: CASSHSGTATREQYF.

Relative to its sample, this clone is medium-sized. This chain joins TRBV2 and TRBJ2-1; 15 positions match TRBD2. The CDR3 has 19 residues. Germline CDR1 SNHLY, CDR2 FYNNEI. J lost 0 bases, V lost 4 bases, and 7 bases had no gene match. The CDR3 nucleotides are TGTGCCAGCAGTGTGCCGGGACTAGCGGGGGGTGGCTCCTACAATGAGCAGTTCTTC. Translating gives CASSVPGLAGGGSYNEQFF.

The V call is TRBV19, the J call TRBJ1-3; D unclear. V gave up 1 base and J gave up 0 bases, with 10 bases separating them. CDR1 is LNHDA, CDR2 SQIVND, per germline (reference sequence). The CDR3 length is 16 residues. CDR3 amino acids: CASSIGTGSSGNTIYF. The CDR3 bases are TGTGCCAGTAGTATAGGGACGGGGAGCTCTGGAAACACCATATATTTT.

This chain connects TRBV6-2 or TRBV6-3 to TRBJ2-2; possible D gene TRBD1, 7 bases. Per the germline V gene, CDR1 is MNHEY and CDR2 is SVGEGT. Between the trimmed V and J ends, which lost 5 bases and 6 bases, there was a span of 13 bases. CDR3 length: 14 amino acids. The CDR3 region has the DNA TGTGCCAGCAGTCGACAGGGAGGTGCCGGGGAGCTGTTTTTT. It is translated as CASSRQGGAGELFF.

The rearrangement joins TRBV27 to TRBJ1-2, with 7 bases matching TRBD1. CDR3 size: 14 residues. Germline V gives CDR1 MNHEY, CDR2 SMNVEV (reference sequence). V lost 9 bases, J lost 2 bases, and 9 bases stayed unmatched. The chain's CDR3 is CASRGDRLNYGYTF. The DNA for the CDR3 is TGTGCCAGTCGAGGGGACAGACTAAACTATGGCTACACCTTC.

The gene calls are TRBV4-1 and TRBJ1-3, with D unclear. The CDR3 loop spans 15 amino acids. Germline V gives CDR1 MGHRA, CDR2 YSYEKL. The V end was cut by 3 bases, the J end by 1 base, with 10 bases between. CDR3 coding DNA: TGCGCCAGCAGCCAGCCCCGCGGTTCTGGAAACACCATATATTTT. Its protein product is CASSQPRGSGNTIYF.

V usage is TRBV10-1 and J usage is TRBJ2-4; maybe TRBD2 (6 bases). The V end lost 2 bases, the J end lost 9 bases, and 11 bases lay between the germline ends. The CDR3 is made up of 13 amino acids. CDR1 is WNHNN and CDR2 is SYGVQD in the germline V gene (reference sequence). CDR3 nucleotides: TGCGCCAGCAGTGAGAAGCGGGCTACCATTCAGTACTTC. It encodes CASSEKRATIQYF.

J is TRBJ2-3 and V is TRBV6-5; 9 bases are a match to TRBD2. This CDR3 spans 15 amino acids. CDR1 and CDR2 (germline): MNHEY, SVGAGI. V lost 7 bases and J lost 2; bases outside the gene matches: 7. CDR3 protein: CASNPTSGVTDTQYF. The CDR3 DNA is TGTGCCAGCAATCCGACTAGCGGAGTCACAGATACGCAGTATTTT.

The chain uses TRBV28 and TRBJ1-6, with 7 bases matching TRBD1. Germline CDR1 MDHEN, CDR2 SYDVKM. The CDR3 covers 12 residues. V dropped 5 bases and J dropped 10; count of bases not matched to a gene: 2. CDR3 DNA: TGTGCCAGCAGTCAGACAGGGTCACCCCTCCACTTT. This encodes CASSQTGSPLHF. Looking up the rest from reference TRBV28 and TRBJ1-6 gives the full variable domain: DVKVTQSSRYLVKRTGEKVFLECVQDMDHENMFWYRQDPGLGLRLIYFSYDVKMKEKGDIPEGYSVSREKKERFSLILESASTNQTSMYLCASSQTGSPLHFGNGTRLTVT.

The gene calls are TRBV19 and TRBJ1-1; 9 nucleotides match TRBD1. The V and J ends lost 4 bases and 6 bases, in that order; junction bases with no gene match: 6. CDR1 is LNHDA, CDR2 SQIVND, per germline (reference sequence). The CDR3 totals 14 residues. The CDR3 coding sequence is TGTGCCAGTAGTACCGGGACAGGGTACTCTGAAGCTTTCTTT. Translation gives CASSTGTGYSEAFF. The complete variable domain, with remaining parts taken from reference TRBV19 and TRBJ1-1, reads DGGITQSPKYLFRKEGQNVTLSCEQNLNHDAMYWYRQDPGQGLRLIYYSQIVNDFQKGDIAEGYSVSREKKESFPLTVTSAQKNPTAFYLCASSTGTGYSEAFFGQGTRLTVV.

The rearrangement uses TRBV15 and TRBJ2-1, with 10 bases identical to TRBD1. Unmatched junction bases numbered 5, after V lost 5 bases and J lost 4 bases. Germline-derived CDR1 and CDR2 are LNHNV and YYDKDF (reference sequence). The CDR3 has 15 amino acids. The CDR3 region is CATSRGTGVYNEQFF. For the CDR3, the DNA is TGTGCCACCAGCCGCGGGACAGGGGTTTACAATGAGCAGTTCTTC.

This clone showed up just once. The gene calls are TRBV9 and TRBJ2-3; 8 bases agree with TRBD2. Germline V lookup: CDR1 SGDLS, CDR2 YYNGEE. With V trimmed by 2 bases and J by 2 bases, 4 bases remained unmatched. This CDR3 comprises 15 residues. CDR3 in DNA: TGTGCCAGCAGCGTGAGCGGGGGCCCCACAGATACGCAGTATTTT. It is translated as CASSVSGGPTDTQYF. Drawing the rest from reference TRBV9 and TRBJ2-3, the complete variable domain is DSGVTQTPKHLITATGQRVTLRCSPRSGDLSVYWYQQSLDQGLQFLIQYYNGEERAKGNILERFSAQQFPDLHSELNLSSLELGDSALYFCASSVSGGPTDTQYFGPGTRLTVL.

The chain couples TRBV6-5 to TRBJ1-1, with D unclear. The V gene lost 5 bases and the J gene lost 3 bases, with 16 bases spanning the gap. The CDR3 spans 15 residues. The germline V gene has CDR1 MNHEY and CDR2 SVGAGI. CDR3 protein: CASSHPSAGDTEAFF. The CDR3 coding sequence is TGTGCCAGCAGTCACCCCTCCGCCGGGGACACTGAAGCTTTCTTT.

V usage is TRBV7-2 and J usage is TRBJ2-7; D is possibly TRBD1 (6 bases). Germline values: CDR1 SGHTA, CDR2 FQGNSA. This CDR3 region has 14 residues. V was pared by 5 bases and J by 2 bases, with 13 bases between. Written as DNA, the CDR3 is TGTGCCAGCAGCCCGCAGAGGGGGACCTACGAGCAGTACTTC. This gives the protein CASSPQRGTYEQYF. Looking up the rest from reference TRBV7-2 and TRBJ2-7 gives the full variable domain: GAGVSQSPSNKVTEKGKDVELRCDPISGHTALYWYRQSLGQGLEFLIYFQGNSAPDKSGLPSDRFSAERTGGSVSTLTIQRTQQEDSAVYLCASSPQRGTYEQYFGPGTRLTVT.

This clone has a handful of counts. The V and J genes are TRBV18 and TRBJ1-3; D ambiguous. Germline V gene data show CDR1 as KGHSH and CDR2 as LQKENI. Trimming stripped 3 bases from V and 1 base from J, with 7 bases between. This CDR3 region has 14 residues. CDR3: CASSPKESGNTIYF. The CDR3 nucleotides are TGTGCCAGCTCACCGAAGGAGTCTGGAAACACCATATATTTT.

The gene calls are TRBV5-5 and TRBJ1-1; TRBD1 agrees at 7 bases. This CDR3 is built from 14 residues. J lost 4 bases, V lost 2 bases, and 5 bases had no gene match. CDR1 and CDR2 from the germline V gene are SGHKS and YYEKEE (reference sequence). Here the CDR3 reads CASSFPGGGTEAFF. The CDR3 DNA sequence: TGTGCCAGCAGCTTTCCAGGGGGAGGCACTGAAGCTTTCTTT.

V usage is TRBV30 and J usage is TRBJ1-2, with D maybe TRBD1 (5 bases). Germline values: CDR1 GTSNPN, CDR2 SVGIG (reference sequence). Deletions cut 1 base from V and 2 bases from J, with 14 bases between. The CDR3 runs to 15 residues. In DNA, the CDR3 is TGTGCCTGGAGTGGCAGGGACTGGATCAACTATGGCTACACCTTC. It translates to CAWSGRDWINYGYTF.

The J gene is TRBJ1-4, the V gene TRBV19; 11 nucleotides agree with TRBD1. CDR1 LNHDA and CDR2 SQIVND come from the germline V gene (reference sequence). The length of the CDR3 is 17 residues. V trimming: 3 bases; J trimming: 8 bases; junction bases outside the gene matches: 11. CDR3 nucleotides: TGTGCCAGTAGTATCCCCTCAACCGGGACAGGGGGAGAAAAACTGTTTTTT. It specifies CASSIPSTGTGGEKLFF.

The chain joins TRBV5-8 to TRBJ1-5; D may be TRBD1 (6 bases). Per germline, CDR1 SGHTS and CDR2 YDEGEE. V lost 0 bases to trimming and J lost 2 bases, with 15 bases between them. The CDR3 has 17 amino acids. CDR3 DNA: TGTGCCAGCAGCTTGGGGGACAAGAAAGGGGGCAATCAGCCCCAGCATTTT. The encoded protein is CASSLGDKKGGNQPQHF.

The chain carries TRBV6-2 or TRBV6-3 and TRBJ1-2; D not certain. Germline V CDR1 and CDR2: MNHEY, SVGEGT. The V gene lost 6 bases and the J gene lost 4 bases, with 12 bases spanning the gap. This CDR3 region has 13 residues. The CDR3 nucleotides are TGTGCCAGCAGCCGCCACACACCCTATGGCTACACCTTC. Protein product: CASSRHTPYGYTF.

This clone was detected once. The chain is built from TRBV5-1 and TRBJ2-1; no clear D gene. The germline gives CDR1 SGHRS, CDR2 YFSETQ. This CDR3 is 13 amino acids long. V dropped 0 bases and J dropped 7 bases, with 8 bases sitting between them. This CDR3 reads CASSLALENEQFF. CDR3 nucleotides: TGCGCCAGCAGCTTGGCCCTAGAAAATGAGCAGTTCTTC.

The CDR3: CAISESMGDMAQHF. CDR3 sequence (DNA): TGTGCCATCAGTGAGTCTATGGGAGATATGGCCCAGCATTTT. The rearrangement joins TRBV10-3 to TRBJ1-5; D unclear. V lost 0 bases to trimming and J lost 11 bases, with 14 bases between them. CDR1 ENHRY and CDR2 SYGVKD come from the germline V gene. The CDR3 is 14 residues long.